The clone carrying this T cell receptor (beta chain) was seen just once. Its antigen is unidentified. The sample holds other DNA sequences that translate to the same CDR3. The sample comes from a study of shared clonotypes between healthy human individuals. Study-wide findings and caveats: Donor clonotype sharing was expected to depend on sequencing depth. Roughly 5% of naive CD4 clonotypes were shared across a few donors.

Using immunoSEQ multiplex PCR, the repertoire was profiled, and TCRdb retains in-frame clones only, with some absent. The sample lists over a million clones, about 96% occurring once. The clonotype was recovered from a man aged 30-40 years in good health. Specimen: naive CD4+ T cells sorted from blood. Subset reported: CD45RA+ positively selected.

The CDR3 loop reads CSANGNEQFF. For the CDR3, the DNA is TGCAGTGCTAACGGAAATGAGCAGTTCTTC. This chain joins TRBV20-1 and TRBJ2-1; D is uncertain. V was shortened by 4 bases and J by 7 bases, with 5 bases between the two germline ends. The CDR3 has 10 amino acids. The germline V gene has CDR1 DFQATT and CDR2 SNEGSKA (reference sequence).